Described below is a single T cell receptor (beta chain) sequence and its context. Its antigen is undetermined. Unique molecular identifiers were incorporated during preparation of the TCRbeta library. TCRdb fed the PCR reads into MiXCR, producing one record per CDR3 protein. The profile shows about 980,000 distinct CDR3 sequences, roughly 31% of them singletons. V was cut by 0 bases and J by 0 bases, with 15 bases left in between. Germline CDR1 is SGDLS and CDR2 is YYNGEE. The CDR3 has 17 amino acids. This sample was taken from a study of T-cell reconstitution after alpha-beta-depleted transplantation in children. Broader study findings: Several patients had high TCRbeta diversity at day 60; it came from surviving recipient T cells and thymic progenitors. T-cell counts and diversity at one year following transplant were attributed mainly to newly produced T cells.

The specimen comprised PBMCs, mostly from graft donor cells, sampled 360 days after TCRalphabeta/CD19-depleted stem cell transplant. This receptor was identified in a boy under two years old who had a stem cell transplant for SCID, so the T cells may come from the graft donor. The chain recombines TRBV9 with TRBJ1-2, with a possible D match to TRBD1 (6 bases). The CDR3 sequence: CASSVGSAGATNYGYTF. CDR3 coding DNA: TGTGCCAGCAGCGTAGGGTCCGCAGGGGCCACTAACTATGGCTACACCTTC.